This passage covers 22 T cell receptor beta chains from one sample sequenced in a study of T cells after yellow fever vaccination. MiXCR, applied by TCRdb to the 5' RACE reads, yields one record per CDR3 protein. The sample yields some 54,000 distinct CDR3 sequences, 5% to 8.5% seen once. The sample was CD8+ T cells not binding an NS4B(214-222) dextramer, sorted from PBMCs, taken 45 days after the first yellow fever vaccination. The receptors derive from a man in his late teens or twenties who received the YFV17D yellow fever vaccine.

Only a few counts were recorded for this clonotype. V is TRBV6-1 and J is TRBJ2-3; D possibly corresponds to TRBD1 (6 bases). V was pared by 5 bases and J by 2 bases, with 11 bases between. The germline gives CDR1 MNHNS, CDR2 SASEGT. This CDR3 has 14 residues. DNA of the CDR3: TGTGCCAGCAGTCGGACAGCGATCACAGATACGCAGTATTTT. It codes for CASSRTAITDTQYF.

This clonotype was recorded a few times. This chain joins TRBV9 and TRBJ2-2, with a weak D call TRBD2 (7 bases). Germline V gene lookup returns CDR1 SGDLS and CDR2 YYNGEE. This CDR3 spans 16 amino acids. V was shortened by 1 base and J by 6 bases, with 16 bases between the two germline ends. CDR3 sequence reads: CASSVRGGPPAGELFF. In DNA, the CDR3 is TGTGCCAGCAGCGTAAGGGGGGGTCCCCCGGCCGGGGAGCTGTTTTTT.

This clonotype came up many times. The chain has TRBV10-3 and TRBJ2-3, with 10 bases aligning to TRBD2. J gave up 0 bases and V 4 bases, and 4 bases lay outside the gene matches. Germline assignment: CDR1 ENHRY and CDR2 SYGVKD. The CDR3 is made up of 16 amino acids. The CDR3: CAISGVTSGSTDTQYF. For the CDR3, the DNA is TGTGCCATCAGTGGGGTGACTAGCGGGAGCACAGATACGCAGTATTTT.

The sample holds many counts of this clonotype. This rearrangement joins TRBV27 to TRBJ1-2; 7 nucleotides match TRBD1. The junction had 8 bases not matched to a gene; V was cut back by 3 bases and J by 4 bases. Germline V lookup: CDR1 MNHEY, CDR2 SMNVEV (reference sequence). The CDR3 totals 15 residues. DNA of the CDR3: TGTGCCAGCAGTTTTTCAGGGGGAGACCGCTATGGCTACACCTTC. Translating it yields CASSFSGGDRYGYTF.

In this sample, this clonotype turned up many times. As DNA, the CDR3 is TGTGCCAGCAGTCCCCGCGAAGGGGTTTCCTACAATGAGCAGTTCTTC. Its translation: CASSPREGVSYNEQFF. The chain has TRBV25-1 and TRBJ2-1, with D perhaps matching TRBD1 (5 bases). CDR3 size: 16 residues. Germline loops: CDR1 MGHDK, CDR2 SYGVNS. V lost 5 bases and J 1 base, leaving 15 bases between the germline ends.

This clonotype came up a few times. This chain joins TRBV4-2 and TRBJ2-1; 10 bases fit TRBD2. The J segment lost 1 base and the V segment lost 1 base, leaving 4 bases of the junction unmatched. The germline CDR1 and CDR2 sequences are LGHNA and YNFKEQ. The CDR3 has 17 residues. This CDR3 is CASSQGLAGASYNEQFF. CDR3 bases: TGTGCCAGCAGCCAAGGGCTAGCGGGGGCATCCTACAATGAGCAGTTCTTC.

This clonotype was seen a few times. The rearrangement uses TRBV7-9 and TRBJ1-5; D ambiguous. The CDR3 covers 13 residues. The V and J ends lost 5 bases and 4 bases respectively, with 9 bases between them. In germline, CDR1 is SEHNR, CDR2 FQNEAQ (reference sequence). Here the CDR3 reads CASSAGGNQPQHF. In nucleotides, the CDR3 is TGTGCCAGCAGCGCCGGAGGGAATCAGCCCCAGCATTTT.

This chain uses TRBV9 with TRBJ2-5, with D maybe TRBD1 (6 bases). CDR1 is SGDLS and CDR2 is YYNGEE in the germline V gene. V lost 4 bases, J lost 4 bases, and 17 bases lay in between. The CDR3 is made up of 15 amino acids. The DNA of the CDR3 is TGTGCCAGCAGCATCCAGGGGTCTGTCGCAGAGACCCAGTACTTC. It yields the protein CASSIQGSVAETQYF.

The rearrangement links TRBV7-9 to TRBJ2-5; 11 nucleotides line up with TRBD2. After removal of 5 bases from V and 1 base from J, the junction contained 3 bases not matched to a gene. The CDR3 length is 15 residues. The V gene's germline CDR1 is SEHNR and CDR2 FQNEAQ (reference sequence). The CDR3 protein is CASSATSGAQETQYF. DNA for the CDR3: TGTGCCAGCAGCGCGACTAGCGGGGCCCAAGAGACCCAGTACTTC.

The chain combines TRBV15 with TRBJ1-2; TRBD1 might be the D (6 bases). Germline CDR1 LNHNV, CDR2 YYDKDF (reference sequence). The CDR3 length is 16 residues. Trimming took 0 bases from V and 6 from J, leaving 17 bases between them. The CDR3 DNA reads as TGTGCCACCAGCAGAGATCTTTACGGGGGGCGGGATGGCTACACCTTC. This gives the protein CATSRDLYGGRDGYTF.

Only a few counts were recorded for this clonotype. This CDR3 is CATSRGTDRVRFWETQYF. CDR3 bases: TGTGCCACCAGCAGGGGCACTGACAGGGTTCGCTTTTGGGAGACCCAGTACTTC. The rearrangement joins TRBV15 to TRBJ2-5, with 7 bases matching TRBD1. The CDR3 has 18 amino acids. The junction had 18 bases not matched to a gene; V was cut back by 3 bases and J by 5 bases. CDR1 and CDR2 (germline): LNHNV, YYDKDF (reference sequence).

This clonotype was observed many times. V and J are TRBV11-2 and TRBJ1-3; D not resolved. Trimming left V 0 bases short and J 0 bases short, with 6 bases between. CDR1 and CDR2 (germline): SGHAT, FQNNGV. The CDR3 covers 15 residues. CDR3 nucleotides: TGTGCCAGCAGCTTAGATCCCTACTCTGGAAACACCATATATTTT. This encodes CASSLDPYSGNTIYF.

The CDR3 reads CSAPTAQGQTMASHQETQYF. Here the CDR3 DNA reads TGCAGTGCCCCCACAGCGCAGGGACAGACGATGGCCTCACACCAAGAGACCCAGTACTTC. The chain carries TRBV20-1 and TRBJ2-5; 7 positions agree with TRBD1. The germline V gene has CDR1 DFQATT and CDR2 SNEGSKA (reference sequence). The CDR3 is 20 residues long. The V gene end was trimmed by 6 bases and the J gene end by 0 bases; junction bases not matched to a gene: 25.

V is TRBV11-1 and J is TRBJ1-1; D is uncertain. The CDR3 has 13 residues. Germline-derived CDR1 and CDR2 are SGHAT and FQDESV (reference sequence). Trimming pared 3 bases from V and 0 bases from J, leaving 5 bases between. This CDR3 is CASSFYMNTEAFF. In DNA form, the CDR3 reads TGTGCCAGCAGCTTCTACATGAACACTGAAGCTTTCTTT. The whole variable domain, remainder taken from reference TRBV11-1 and TRBJ1-1, is EAEVAQSPRYKITEKSQAVAFWCDPISGHATLYWYRQILGQGPELLVQFQDESVVDDSQLPKDRFSAERLKGVDSTLKIQPAELGDSAMYLCASSFYMNTEAFFGQGTRLTVV.

This clonotype was observed many times. The CDR3 coding sequence is TGTGCCAGCACCCCGGACGGGCCTCTGTACTTC. Protein sequence: CASTPDGPLYF. The chain is built from TRBV12-3 or TRBV12-4 and TRBJ2-5, with D unresolved. Trimming removed 7 bases from V and 13 bases from J, with 16 bases in between. This CDR3 comprises 11 residues.

About this clonotype itself: This may be a read error, as it is one base from a much larger clone. The chain couples TRBV24-1 to TRBJ1-2; no firm D call. This CDR3 is built from 11 residues. Germline CDR1 and CDR2: KGHDR and SFDVKD. The CDR3, as DNA: TGTGCCACCTGTGATATCAGGGGCTACACCTTC. Amino acids: CATCDIRGYTF.

This clonotype was counted many times. The junction does not match germline at one end; this may be a read error. This rearrangement joins TRBV6-5 to TRBJ2-2; D is uncertain. Germline values: CDR1 MNHEY, CDR2 SVGAGI. CDR3 length: 14 residues. CDR3 residues: CASSYTENIGELFF. In nucleotides, the CDR3 is TGTGCCAGCAGTTATACAGAAAACATCGGGGAGCTGTTTTTT.

The V call is TRBV13, the J call TRBJ2-2, with 10 bases fitting TRBD1. The CDR3 has 18 residues. Germline values: CDR1 PRHDT, CDR2 FYEKMQ (reference sequence). J gave up 0 bases and V 1 base, and 5 bases lay outside the gene matches. CDR3 sequence: CASSLARDRGTNTGELFF. Here the CDR3 DNA reads TGTGCCAGCAGCTTAGCCAGGGACAGGGGCACGAACACCGGGGAGCTGTTTTTT.

V usage is TRBV10-2 and J usage is TRBJ2-1, with D unresolved. Germline-derived CDR1 and CDR2 are WSHSY and SAAADI. The V and J ends lost 4 bases and 4 bases respectively, with 5 bases between them. The CDR3 is made up of 12 amino acids. The CDR3 is CASSVNYNEQFF. The DNA of the CDR3 is TGCGCCAGCAGTGTAAATTACAATGAGCAGTTCTTC.

This clonotype has a count of ten or more. The chain links TRBV4-3 to TRBJ2-7; weak D call: TRBD2 (6 bases). CDR1 LGHNA and CDR2 YSLEER come from the germline V gene. The CDR3 is 17 amino acids. V lost 2 bases, J lost 2 bases, and 19 bases lay in between. The DNA of the CDR3 is TGCGCCAGCAGCCAATCCTCCGCGGGGACCGAGGCCTACGAGCAGTACTTC. Translation: CASSQSSAGTEAYEQYF.

The chain has TRBV2 and TRBJ2-5, with D tentatively TRBD2 (7 bases). This CDR3 has 14 residues. Deletions cut 1 base from V and 4 bases from J, with 10 bases between. Looked up from germline, CDR1 is SNHLY and CDR2 is FYNNEI. The CDR3: CASSEGGGTETQYF. For the CDR3, the DNA is TGTGCCAGCAGTGAAGGGGGGGGCACAGAGACCCAGTACTTC.

This chain's CDR3 is CASSYDRTGVFGANVLTF. The CDR3 DNA reads TGTGCCAGCAGTTACGATAGGACAGGAGTCTTCGGGGCCAACGTCCTGACTTTC. The rearrangement joins TRBV6-2 or TRBV6-3 to TRBJ2-6; 7 bases are shared with TRBD1. Germline CDR1 is MNHEY and CDR2 is SVGEGT. V shed 2 bases and J 4 bases; nucleotides not matched to a gene: 11. The CDR3 is made up of 18 amino acids.